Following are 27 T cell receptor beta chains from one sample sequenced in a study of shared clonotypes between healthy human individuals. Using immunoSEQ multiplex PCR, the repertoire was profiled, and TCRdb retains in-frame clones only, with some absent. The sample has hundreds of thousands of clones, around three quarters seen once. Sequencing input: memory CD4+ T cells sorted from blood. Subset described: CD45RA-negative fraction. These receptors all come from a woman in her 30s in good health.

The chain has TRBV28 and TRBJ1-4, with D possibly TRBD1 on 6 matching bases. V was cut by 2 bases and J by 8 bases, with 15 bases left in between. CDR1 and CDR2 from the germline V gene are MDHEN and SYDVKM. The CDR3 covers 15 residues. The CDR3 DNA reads TGTGCCAGCAGTTTACCCACAGGGTTCGGGGAAAAACTGTTTTTT. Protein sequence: CASSLPTGFGEKLFF.

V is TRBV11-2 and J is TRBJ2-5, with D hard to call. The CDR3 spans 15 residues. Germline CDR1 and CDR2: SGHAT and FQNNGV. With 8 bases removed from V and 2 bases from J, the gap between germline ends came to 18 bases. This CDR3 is CASQNSLGWQETQYF. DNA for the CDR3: TGTGCCAGCCAAAACTCGTTGGGGTGGCAAGAGACCCAGTACTTC.

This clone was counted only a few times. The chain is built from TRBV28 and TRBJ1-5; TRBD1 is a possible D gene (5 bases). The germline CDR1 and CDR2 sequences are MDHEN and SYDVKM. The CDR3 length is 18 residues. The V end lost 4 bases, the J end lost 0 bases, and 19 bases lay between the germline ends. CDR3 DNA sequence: TGTGCCAGCAGTTCCAGGGTGAGAGGGGTGTATAGCAATCAGCCCCAGCATTTT. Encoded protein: CASSSRVRGVYSNQPQHF.

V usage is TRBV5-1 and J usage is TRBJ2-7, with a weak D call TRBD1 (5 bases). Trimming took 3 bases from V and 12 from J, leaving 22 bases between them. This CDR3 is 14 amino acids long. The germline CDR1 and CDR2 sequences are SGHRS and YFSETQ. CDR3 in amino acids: CASSSQGYGDRAYF. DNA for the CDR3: TGCGCCAGCAGCTCTCAGGGTTACGGTGACCGGGCGTACTTC.

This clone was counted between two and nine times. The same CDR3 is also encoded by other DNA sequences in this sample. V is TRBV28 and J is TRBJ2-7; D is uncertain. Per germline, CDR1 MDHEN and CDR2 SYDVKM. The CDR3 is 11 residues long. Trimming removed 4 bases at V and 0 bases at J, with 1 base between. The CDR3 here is CASSSSYEQYF. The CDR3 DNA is TGTGCCAGCAGTTCCTCCTACGAGCAGTACTTC.

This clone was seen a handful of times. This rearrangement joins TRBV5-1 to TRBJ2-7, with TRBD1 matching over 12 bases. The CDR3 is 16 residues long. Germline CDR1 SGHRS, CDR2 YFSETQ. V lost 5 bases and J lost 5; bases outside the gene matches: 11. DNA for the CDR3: TGCGCCAGCAGAAGCCGGGACAGGGGGCCTCGGGACGAGCAGTACTTC. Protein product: CASRSRDRGPRDEQYF.

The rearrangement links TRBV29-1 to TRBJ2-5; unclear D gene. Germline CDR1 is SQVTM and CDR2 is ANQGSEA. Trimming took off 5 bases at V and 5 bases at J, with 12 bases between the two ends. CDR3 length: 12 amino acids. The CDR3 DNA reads TGCAGCGTTATTGCCGGGCTGGAGACCCAGTACTTC. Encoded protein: CSVIAGLETQYF.

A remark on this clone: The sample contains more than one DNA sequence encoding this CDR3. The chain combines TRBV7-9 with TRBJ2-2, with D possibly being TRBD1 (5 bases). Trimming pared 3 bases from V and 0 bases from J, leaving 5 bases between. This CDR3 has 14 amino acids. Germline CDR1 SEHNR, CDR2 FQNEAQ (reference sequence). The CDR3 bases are TGTGCCAGCAGCTTGACAGCGAACACCGGGGAGCTGTTTTTT. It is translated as CASSLTANTGELFF.

The CDR3 coding sequence is TGCGCCTCTAGGCGGGTGGACGGCACCGGGGAGCTGTTTTTT. Its protein product is CASRRVDGTGELFF. This sequence joins TRBV5-1 and TRBJ2-2, with D possibly matching TRBD2 (5 bases). The CDR3 sequence is 14 residues long. Trimming stripped 10 bases from V and 4 bases from J, with 17 bases between. Germline V gene data show CDR1 as SGHRS and CDR2 as YFSETQ.

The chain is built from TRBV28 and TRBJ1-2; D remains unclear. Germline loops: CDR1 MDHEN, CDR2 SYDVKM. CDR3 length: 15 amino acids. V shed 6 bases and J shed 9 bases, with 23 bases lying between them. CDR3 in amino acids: CASSRHLTSRSRYTF. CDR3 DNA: TGTGCCAGCAGCCGTCATTTGACCTCGCGGTCTCGCTACACCTTC.

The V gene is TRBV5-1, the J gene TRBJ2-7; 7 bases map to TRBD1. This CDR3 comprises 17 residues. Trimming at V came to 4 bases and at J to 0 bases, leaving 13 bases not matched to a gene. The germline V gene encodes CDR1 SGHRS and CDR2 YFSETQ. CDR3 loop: CASSPGQRFASSYEQYF. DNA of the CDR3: TGCGCCAGCAGCCCGGGACAGCGCTTCGCGAGCTCCTACGAGCAGTACTTC. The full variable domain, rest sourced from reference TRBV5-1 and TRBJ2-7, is KAGVTQTPRYLIKTRGQQVTLSCSPISGHRSVSWYQQTPGQGLQFLFEYFSETQRNKGNFPGRFSGRQFSNSRSEMNVSTLELGDSALYLCASSPGQRFASSYEQYFGPGTRLTVT.

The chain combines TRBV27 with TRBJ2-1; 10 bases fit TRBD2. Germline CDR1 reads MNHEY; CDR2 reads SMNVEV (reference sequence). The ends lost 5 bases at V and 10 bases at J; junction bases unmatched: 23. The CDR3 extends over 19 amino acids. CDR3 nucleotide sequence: TGTGCCAGCAGTCCCCGGGAGTCTCAATGGAGCGGGAGGGCGTGGGAGCAGTTCTTC. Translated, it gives CASSPRESQWSGRAWEQFF.

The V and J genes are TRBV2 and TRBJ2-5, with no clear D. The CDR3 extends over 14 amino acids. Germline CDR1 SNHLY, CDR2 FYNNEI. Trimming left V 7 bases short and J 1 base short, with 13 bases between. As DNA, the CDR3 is TGTGCCAGCAACCCCCGGCAGGCCCAAGAGACCCAGTACTTC. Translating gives CASNPRQAQETQYF.

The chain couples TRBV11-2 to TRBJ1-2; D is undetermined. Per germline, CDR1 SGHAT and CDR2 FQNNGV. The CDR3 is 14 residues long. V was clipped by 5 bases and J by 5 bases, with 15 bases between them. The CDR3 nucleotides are TGTGCCAGCAGCAGACGGACGCAGGATTATGGCTACACCTTC. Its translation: CASSRRTQDYGYTF.

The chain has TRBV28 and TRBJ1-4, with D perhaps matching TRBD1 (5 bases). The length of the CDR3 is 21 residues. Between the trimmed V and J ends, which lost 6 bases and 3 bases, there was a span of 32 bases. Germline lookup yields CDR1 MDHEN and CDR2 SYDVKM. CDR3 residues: CASSSKRDGGRGAVANEKLFF. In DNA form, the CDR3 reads TGTGCCAGCAGCTCTAAAAGGGACGGGGGAAGAGGGGCCGTAGCTAATGAAAAACTGTTTTTT. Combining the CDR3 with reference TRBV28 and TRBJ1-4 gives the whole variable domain DVKVTQSSRYLVKRTGEKVFLECVQDMDHENMFWYRQDPGLGLRLIYFSYDVKMKEKGDIPEGYSVSREKKERFSLILESASTNQTSMYLCASSSKRDGGRGAVANEKLFFGSGTQLSVL.

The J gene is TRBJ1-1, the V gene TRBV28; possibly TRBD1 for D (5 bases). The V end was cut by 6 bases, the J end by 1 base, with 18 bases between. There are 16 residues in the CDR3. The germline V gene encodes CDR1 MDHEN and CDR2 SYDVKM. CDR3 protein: CASSSYPGRPNTEAFF. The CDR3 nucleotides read TGTGCCAGCAGCTCATATCCGGGACGCCCGAACACTGAAGCTTTCTTT.

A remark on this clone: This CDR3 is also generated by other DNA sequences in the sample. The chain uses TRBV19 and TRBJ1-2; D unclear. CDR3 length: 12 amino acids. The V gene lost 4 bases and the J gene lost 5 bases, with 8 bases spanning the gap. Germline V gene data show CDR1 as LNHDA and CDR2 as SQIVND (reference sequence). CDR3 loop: CASSRTEYGYTF. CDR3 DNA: TGTGCCAGTAGTAGGACCGAGTATGGCTACACCTTC.

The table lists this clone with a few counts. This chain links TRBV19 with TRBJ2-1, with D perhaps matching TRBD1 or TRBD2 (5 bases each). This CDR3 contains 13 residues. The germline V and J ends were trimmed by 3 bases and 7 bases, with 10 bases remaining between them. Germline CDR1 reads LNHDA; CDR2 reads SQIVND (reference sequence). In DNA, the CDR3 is TGTGCCAGTAGTATTGTCGGGGCGAATGAGCAGTTCTTC. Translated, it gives CASSIVGANEQFF.

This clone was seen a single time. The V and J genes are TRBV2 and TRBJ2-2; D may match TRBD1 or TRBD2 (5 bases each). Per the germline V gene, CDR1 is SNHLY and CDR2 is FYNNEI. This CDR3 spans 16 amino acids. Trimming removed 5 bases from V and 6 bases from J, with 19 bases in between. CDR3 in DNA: TGTGCCAGCAGTTTCCGGGACCTTGGTTGGTCCGGGGAGCTGTTTTTT. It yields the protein CASSFRDLGWSGELFF.

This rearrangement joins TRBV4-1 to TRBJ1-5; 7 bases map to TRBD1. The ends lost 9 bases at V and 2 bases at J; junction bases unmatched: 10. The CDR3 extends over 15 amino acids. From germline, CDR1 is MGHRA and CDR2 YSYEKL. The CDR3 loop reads CASRRQGTGNQPQHF. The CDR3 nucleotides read TGCGCCAGTCGTCGACAGGGTACGGGCAATCAGCCCCAGCATTTT.

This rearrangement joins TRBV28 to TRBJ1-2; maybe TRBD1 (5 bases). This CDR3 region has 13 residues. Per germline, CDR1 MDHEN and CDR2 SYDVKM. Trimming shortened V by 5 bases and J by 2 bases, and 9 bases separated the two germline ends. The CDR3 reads CASSGGDNYGYTF. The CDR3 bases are TGTGCCAGCAGTGGAGGGGACAACTATGGCTACACCTTC.

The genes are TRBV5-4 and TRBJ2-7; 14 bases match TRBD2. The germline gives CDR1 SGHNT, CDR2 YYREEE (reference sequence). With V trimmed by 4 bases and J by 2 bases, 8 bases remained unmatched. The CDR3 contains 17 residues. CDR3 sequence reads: CASSPGLAGGLAYEQYF. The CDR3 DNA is TGTGCCAGCAGCCCAGGACTAGCGGGAGGCCTCGCCTACGAGCAGTACTTC. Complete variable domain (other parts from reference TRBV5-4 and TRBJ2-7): ETGVTQSPTHLIKTRGQQVTLRCSSQSGHNTVSWYQQALGQGPQFIFQYYREEENGRGNFPPRFSGLQFPNYSSELNVNALELDDSALYLCASSPGLAGGLAYEQYFGPGTRLTVT.

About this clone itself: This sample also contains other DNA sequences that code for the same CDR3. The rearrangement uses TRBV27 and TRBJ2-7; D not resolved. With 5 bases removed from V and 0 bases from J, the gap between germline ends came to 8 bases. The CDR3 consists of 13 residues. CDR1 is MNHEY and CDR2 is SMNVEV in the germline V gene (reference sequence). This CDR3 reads CASSPLDSYEQYF. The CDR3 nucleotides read TGTGCCAGCAGTCCTTTGGACTCCTACGAGCAGTACTTC.

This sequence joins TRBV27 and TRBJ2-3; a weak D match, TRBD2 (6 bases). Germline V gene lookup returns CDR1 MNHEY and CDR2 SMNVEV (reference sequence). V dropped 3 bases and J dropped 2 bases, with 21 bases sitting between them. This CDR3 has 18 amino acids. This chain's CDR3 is CASSFRPSGRGYTDTQYF. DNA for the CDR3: TGTGCCAGCAGTTTTCGGCCCTCGGGGCGGGGTTACACAGATACGCAGTATTTT.

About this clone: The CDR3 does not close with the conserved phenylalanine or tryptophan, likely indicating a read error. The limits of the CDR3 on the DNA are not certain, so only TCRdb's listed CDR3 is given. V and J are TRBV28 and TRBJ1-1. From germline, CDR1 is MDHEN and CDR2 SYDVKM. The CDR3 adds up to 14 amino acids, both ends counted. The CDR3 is CASSRPGEADPQWI.

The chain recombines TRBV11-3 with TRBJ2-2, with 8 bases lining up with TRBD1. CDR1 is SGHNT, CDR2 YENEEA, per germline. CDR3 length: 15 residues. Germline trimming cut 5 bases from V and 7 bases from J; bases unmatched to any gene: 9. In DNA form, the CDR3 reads TGTGCCAGCAGCAGCGGACAGGGAAGCAACGGGGAGCTGTTTTTT. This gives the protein CASSSGQGSNGELFF. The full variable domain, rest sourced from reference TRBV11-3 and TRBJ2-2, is EAGVVQSPRYKIIEKKQPVAFWCNPISGHNTLYWYLQNLGQGPELLIRYENEEAVDDSQLPKDRFSAERLKGVDSTLKIQPAELGDSAVYLCASSSGQGSNGELFFGEGSRLTVL.

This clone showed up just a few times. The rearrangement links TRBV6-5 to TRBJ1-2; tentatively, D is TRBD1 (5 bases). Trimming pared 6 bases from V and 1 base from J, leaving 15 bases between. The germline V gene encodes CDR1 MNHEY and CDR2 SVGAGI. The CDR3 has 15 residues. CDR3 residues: CASSPRADSNYGYTF. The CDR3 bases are TGTGCCAGCAGCCCCAGGGCCGACAGTAACTATGGCTACACCTTC.